The rows below give T cell receptor beta chains drawn from one sample of a study of CD8 T cells in ankylosing spondylitis. TCRdb redid the calling of the 5' RACE reads with MiXCR, one entry per CDR3 protein. The sample shows under 950,000 distinct CDR3 sequences, roughly 19% of them seen only once. Input material: blood, either unsorted or a sorted T cell fraction (not recorded which). The source is a male donor with ankylosing spondylitis. The CDR3 runs from the conserved cysteine through the conserved F or W. D genes are given only for firm matches. The size of a clone is reported for some rows only, either as once, few or many, or as a class for expanded clones.

TRBV5-1	TRBD1	-	TRBJ2-7	15	TGCGCCAGCAGCTTGGGGACAGGGGGCACAGGCGAGCAGTACTTC	CASSLGTGGTGEQYF
TRBV28	TRBD2	many	TRBJ2-4	13	TGTGCCAGCAACGAGGTAGCGGGAAACATTCAGTACTTC	CASNEVAGNIQYF
TRBV3-1	-	-	TRBJ2-2	13	TGTGCCAGCAGCCTCCACCGGAGCGGGGAGCTGTTTTTT	CASSLHRSGELFF
TRBV20-1	TRBD2	-	TRBJ2-5	14	TGCAGTGCTAGAATTCGAGCGGGAAAAGAGACCCAGTACTTC	CSARIRAGKETQYF
TRBV4-3	-	few	TRBJ2-2	16	TGCGCCAGCAGCCAACCCCTAGCAACGAACACCGGGGAGCTGTTTTTT	CASSQPLATNTGELFF
TRBV5-5	TRBD2	few	TRBJ2-7	15	TGTGCCAGCAACGAAGGGACTAGCGGAACTTACGAGCAGTACTTC	CASNEGTSGTYEQYF
TRBV28	TRBD2	-	TRBJ2-4	19	TGTGCCAGCAGTTTTTGGACTAGCGGGAGGGCCGCAGCCAAAAACATTCAGTACTTC	CASSFWTSGRAAAKNIQYF
TRBV12-3/TRBV12-4	-	few	TRBJ2-5	13	TGTGCCAGCAGTTTAAACCCCGGGGAGACCCAGTACTTC	CASSLNPGETQYF
TRBV6-1	-	-	TRBJ1-2	13	TGTGCCAGCACAGGACAGTGGGTCAATGGCTACACCTTC	CASTGQWVNGYTF
TRBV2	-	few	TRBJ1-2	15	TGTGCCAGCAGTGAAAGAGGGACTACTTCTTATGGCTACACCTTC	CASSERGTTSYGYTF
TRBV11-2	-	few	TRBJ2-3	13	TGTGCCAGCAGCCCGCCCGCGGGAGATACGCAGTATTTT	CASSPPAGDTQYF
TRBV11-2	-	-	TRBJ2-1	16	TGTGCCAGCAGCTTAGAAGGTGCAGGCGTCTACAATGAGCAGTTCTTC	CASSLEGAGVYNEQFF
TRBV10-3	-	-	TRBJ1-1	14	TGTGCCATCAGTGGATCAGGGGACGCGGCTGAAGCTTTCTTT	CAISGSGDAAEAFF
TRBV7-3	TRBD1	-	TRBJ2-1	16	TGTGCCAGCAGCTTAAGGGGGGACAGGGTGGGCAATGAGCAGTTCTTC	CASSLRGDRVGNEQFF
TRBV7-9	TRBD2	-	TRBJ2-1	15	TGTGCCAGCAGCCCCTCTAGCGGGGATTACAATGAGCAGTTCTTC	CASSPSSGDYNEQFF
TRBV6-1	TRBD2	-	TRBJ2-7	16	TGTGCCAGCAGTGACCGGACTAGCGGGGTAATGGGGGAGCAGTACTTC	CASSDRTSGVMGEQYF
TRBV11-2	TRBD2	few	TRBJ2-3	13	TGTGCCAGCAGCTTAGGCGGACTAGCGGTGCAGTATTTT	CASSLGGLAVQYF
TRBV12-3/TRBV12-4	-	-	TRBJ1-5	13	TGTGCCAGCAGAAGAGGGGACAATCAGCCCCAGCATTTT	CASRRGDNQPQHF
TRBV20-1	-	-	TRBJ1-4	13	TGCAGTGCTCGTCGGGTTCTTAATGAAAAACTGTTTTTT	CSARRVLNEKLFF
TRBV7-9	-	-	TRBJ2-1	16	TGTGCCAGCAGCTCCGGTGGCGGGCCTCTGTACAATGAGCAGTTCTTC	CASSSGGGPLYNEQFF
TRBV20-1	TRBD1	-	TRBJ2-7	15	TGCAGTGCTAGGGAGACAGGGGAAACTTACTACGAGCAGTACTTC	CSARETGETYYEQYF
TRBV4-1	TRBD1	few	TRBJ2-7	17	TGCGCCAGCAGCCAAGACAGACAGGGCCCAGGGGGTTACGAGCAGTACTTC	CASSQDRQGPGGYEQYF
TRBV11-2	TRBD2	few	TRBJ2-5	17	TGTGCCAGCAGCCCGCAAGAGGGACTAGCGGGAGGGGAGACCCAGTACTTC	CASSPQEGLAGGETQYF
TRBV15	TRBD1	-	TRBJ1-4	16	TGTGCCACCAGCAGACTGCAGGGGGCAGGAGATGAAAAACTGTTTTTT	CATSRLQGAGDEKLFF
TRBV12-3/TRBV12-4	-	-	TRBJ2-3	13	TGTGCCAGCAGTTTAGTGTTTCCAGATACGCAGTATTTT	CASSLVFPDTQYF
TRBV12-3/TRBV12-4	TRBD2	-	TRBJ2-3	16	TGTGCCAGCAGTTTCGCGTCTAGCGGGAACTCAGATACGCAGTATTTT	CASSFASSGNSDTQYF
TRBV6-5	TRBD1	-	TRBJ1-2	15	TGTGCCAGCAGTTACGCCTCGGACAGGGGGTATGGCTACACCTTC	CASSYASDRGYGYTF
TRBV12-3/TRBV12-4	TRBD1	-	TRBJ1-1	14	TGTGCCAGCAGTACTACGACAGGGGGGCCGGAAGCTTTCTTT	CASSTTTGGPEAFF
TRBV20-1	-	few	TRBJ1-2	15	TGCAGTGCTAGAGATCTGATAGGGCTCAACTATGGCTACACCTTC	CSARDLIGLNYGYTF
TRBV4-2	TRBD2	-	TRBJ2-1	17	TGTGCCAGCAGCCAAGATCCCCAGAGCGGGGGGGCGAATGAGCAGTTCTTC	CASSQDPQSGGANEQFF
TRBV7-9	-	-	TRBJ2-2	16	TGTGCCAGCAGCTTAGGAACAGCGGTGAACACCGGGGAGCTGTTTTTT	CASSLGTAVNTGELFF
TRBV9	TRBD2	-	TRBJ2-3	17	TGTGCCAGCAGCGTGCCGACTAGCGGGTCTAGCACAGATACGCAGTATTTT	CASSVPTSGSSTDTQYF
TRBV5-1	TRBD2	few	TRBJ2-5	17	TGCGCCAGCAGCTTGGGAACTACTAGCGGGAGTAGCGAGACCCAGTACTTC	CASSLGTTSGSSETQYF
TRBV20-1	-	few	TRBJ1-5	12	TGCAGTGCGCAAGTGATCAATCAGCCCCAGCATTTT	CSAQVINQPQHF
TRBV24-1	-	few	TRBJ2-1	12	TGTGCCACCAGTGACCCCGGGGCTGGGCAGTTCTTC	CATSDPGAGQFF
TRBV2	-	-	TRBJ2-7	15	TGTGCCAGCAGGCGTTTAGGATTCACCTCCTACGAGCAGTACTTC	CASRRLGFTSYEQYF
TRBV29-1	TRBD1	few	TRBJ1-1	16	TGCAGCGGAAGGGACAGGGCAACACCCCCGAACACTGAAGCTTTCTTT	CSGRDRATPPNTEAFF
TRBV11-2	-	few	TRBJ1-2	15	TGTGCCAGCGGCTCAATGTCCAAACTTAACTATGGCTACACCTTC	CASGSMSKLNYGYTF
TRBV6-2/TRBV6-3	-	few	TRBJ2-2	16	TGTGCCAGCAGTTCCCCTTTTTCAGCGAACACCGGGGAGCTGTTTTTT	CASSSPFSANTGELFF
TRBV6-1	-	few	TRBJ2-7	15	TGTGCCAGCAGTCAAGCCGGGATAGCGACCTACGAGCAGTACTTC	CASSQAGIATYEQYF
TRBV5-4	TRBD2	few	TRBJ2-1	15	TGTGCCAGCAGCTTGGGCCAGCGGGGGGGCCTCGAGCAGTTCTTC	CASSLGQRGGLEQFF
TRBV12-3/TRBV12-4	TRBD1	many	TRBJ1-2	13	TGTGCCAGCAGTTTGGGGACAGGGTTTGGCTACACCTTC	CASSLGTGFGYTF
TRBV5-1	TRBD1	few	TRBJ2-7	15	TGCGCCAGCAGCTTGGATGAGACAGGGAACTACGAGCAGTACTTC	CASSLDETGNYEQYF
TRBV27	-	many	TRBJ1-1	13	TGTGCCAGCAGGGACAGACTGAACACTGAAGCTTTCTTT	CASRDRLNTEAFF
TRBV28	-	-	TRBJ1-6	12	TGTGCCAGCAGTGCGACAGATTCACCCCTCCACTTT	CASSATDSPLHF
TRBV6-2/TRBV6-3	-	few	TRBJ2-5	13	TGTGCCAGCAGTCCCCGACTAGAGGAGACCCAGTACTTC	CASSPRLEETQYF
TRBV3-1	-	-	TRBJ2-1	17	TGTGCCAGCAGCCAAGATTACGGGTCTGCCCACGTTAGTGAGCAGTTCTTC	CASSQDYGSAHVSEQFF
TRBV12-3/TRBV12-4	TRBD2	many	TRBJ2-1	18	TGTGCCAGCAGTTCCAAATCCTGGGCTAGCGGGAGGTACAATGAGCAGTTCTTC	CASSSKSWASGRYNEQFF
TRBV4-1	TRBD1	few	TRBJ2-4	21	TGCGCCAGCAGCCACCACTACTGGACAGGGGAAAAGGTTTACAACCAAAACATTCAGTACTTC	CASSHHYWTGEKVYNQNIQYF
TRBV29-1	-	-	TRBJ2-7	13	TGCAGCGTTGTGGGCAGAGTCTCCTACGAGCAGTACTTC	CSVVGRVSYEQYF